The present entry profiles one T cell receptor beta chain with its context. Its target is unknown. Some clones are missing from TCRdb's copy, which holds only in-frame ones; the method was immunoSEQ multiplex PCR. There are about 21,000 clones in the sample; around 81% occur only once, and 10% to 11% lies in the top ten. The J segment lost 2 bases and the V segment lost 8 bases, leaving 9 bases of the junction unmatched. This CDR3 is 15 amino acids long. The data were obtained in a study of somatic mutations in cytotoxic T cells in rheumatoid arthritis. Across the study: Flow cytometric sorting isolated some V beta antibody-stained T-cell populations at nearly 100% purity, and among them were V beta1+ cells that underwent TCRB sequencing.

Findings and caveats of the study: Exceedance of 20% of CD8+ cells by the largest CD8+ clone occurred in 8 of 65 patients.

The sample taken for sequencing was CD8+ T cells sorted from blood. The chain employs TRBV23-1 and TRBJ2-1; 7 nucleotides align to TRBD2. TRBV23-1 qualifies as an ORF whose function is uncertain. The clonotype was recovered from a man younger than 30 with rheumatoid arthritis. CDR3 DNA sequence: TGCGCCAGCCCCGGGGGGACCCACCCCTACAATGAGCAGTTCTTC. Amino acid sequence: CASPGGTHPYNEQFF.